The 28 T cell receptor beta chains below come from one sample, sequenced in a study of T cells after yellow fever vaccination. MiXCR, run by TCRdb on the 5' RACE reads, gives a single entry per CDR3 protein. Altogether roughly 250,000 distinct CDR3 sequences are present, over 10% being singletons, with the ten largest covering about 0.51%. The sample in question was CD4+ T cells sorted from PBMCs, obtained 45 days after the yellow fever booster vaccination. Every receptor here comes from a young man who received the YFV17D yellow fever vaccine.

The chain is built from TRBV27 and TRBJ2-7, with TRBD1 as a possible D gene (6 bases). The CDR3 spans 14 residues. The ends were cut back, 3 bases at V and 0 bases at J, with 9 bases in the middle. In germline, CDR1 is MNHEY, CDR2 SMNVEV (reference sequence). The CDR3 DNA reads TGTGCCAGCAGTTTCCAGGACAGCTCCTACGAGCAGTACTTC. Amino acids: CASSFQDSSYEQYF.

This chain uses TRBV29-1 with TRBJ1-1, with a weak D call TRBD1 (5 bases). Germline assignment: CDR1 SQVTM and CDR2 ANQGSEA. V was shortened by 5 bases and J by 6 bases, with 22 bases between the two germline ends. The CDR3 is 15 residues long. CDR3 protein: CSVQSGGASTPEAFF. The CDR3 region has the DNA TGCAGCGTTCAGTCGGGCGGGGCTAGCACCCCTGAAGCTTTCTTT.

The chain has TRBV5-6 and TRBJ1-3; 8 bases are a match to TRBD1. Unmatched junction bases numbered 4, after V lost 2 bases and J lost 0 bases. CDR1 is SGHDT, CDR2 YYEEEE, per germline. The CDR3 contains 16 residues. Here the CDR3 reads CASSLRQGISGNTIYF. In nucleotides, the CDR3 is TGTGCCAGCAGCTTACGACAGGGGATCTCTGGAAACACCATATATTTT. Based on the CDR3 plus reference TRBV5-6 and TRBJ1-3, the full variable domain is DAGVTQSPTHLIKTRGQQVTLRCSPKSGHDTVSWYQQALGQGPQFIFQYYEEEERQRGNFPDRFSGHQFPNYSSELNVNALLLGDSALYLCASSLRQGISGNTIYFGEGSWLTVV.

This clonotype showed up just a few times. The chain has TRBV5-1 and TRBJ2-2; D not resolved. This CDR3 is 14 amino acids long. The ends were cut back, 1 base at V and 0 bases at J, with 4 bases in the middle. The germline gives CDR1 SGHRS, CDR2 YFSETQ. CDR3 region: CASSLNTNTGELFF. In nucleotides, the CDR3 is TGCGCCAGCAGCTTGAACACGAACACCGGGGAGCTGTTTTTT.

This clonotype came up a few times. This rearrangement joins TRBV4-3 to TRBJ2-1; 7 bases align to TRBD2. The CDR3 runs 13 residues. The germline CDR1 and CDR2 sequences are LGHNA and YSLEER. The J segment lost 10 bases and the V segment lost 0 bases, leaving 3 bases of the junction unmatched. The CDR3 loop reads CASSQEKAGEQFF. CDR3 DNA: TGCGCCAGCAGCCAAGAAAAAGCGGGAGAGCAGTTCTTC.

This clonotype was detected ten times or more. This chain connects TRBV7-2 to TRBJ2-4; 9 positions match TRBD1. The V gene's germline CDR1 is SGHTA and CDR2 FQGNSA. The CDR3 covers 14 residues. After removal of 5 bases from V and 5 bases from J, the junction contained 4 bases not matched to a gene. The CDR3 here is CASSAGTGQNIQYF. For the CDR3, the DNA is TGTGCCAGCAGCGCGGGGACAGGGCAAAACATTCAGTACTTC.

This clonotype has more than one count but fewer than ten. CDR3 residues: CSARRLAVYNEQFF. As DNA, the CDR3 is TGCAGTGCTAGGCGGCTAGCTGTCTACAATGAGCAGTTCTTC. J is TRBJ2-1 and V is TRBV20-1; possible D gene TRBD2, 5 bases. This CDR3 spans 14 amino acids. Germline V gene lookup returns CDR1 DFQATT and CDR2 SNEGSKA (reference sequence). V dropped 3 bases and J dropped 3 bases, with 12 bases sitting between them.

The chain links TRBV20-1 to TRBJ2-5; 13 bases align to TRBD2. This CDR3 has 16 residues. V dropped 6 bases and J dropped 6; count of bases not matched to a gene: 13. Germline V gene sequence: CDR1 DFQATT, CDR2 SNEGSKA (reference sequence). The CDR3: CSAALAGGPGVKTQYF. In DNA, the CDR3 is TGCAGTGCAGCACTAGCGGGAGGGCCTGGCGTGAAGACCCAGTACTTC.

To note about this clonotype: An end of the junction does not agree with germline; a read error may underlie this. The V gene is TRBV3-1, the J gene TRBJ1-4; possibly TRBD1 for D (5 bases). The CDR3 has 14 residues. Germline-derived CDR1 and CDR2 are LGHDT and YNNKEL (reference sequence). CDR3 residues: CAGSQRGSLEKLFF. The CDR3, as DNA: TGTGCCGGCAGCCAACGGGGGAGTCTCGAAAAACTGTTTTTT.

The sample holds many counts of this clonotype. DNA for the CDR3: TGTGCCAGCAGCTTACGGGAGACCTACAATGAGCAGTTCTTC. This translates into CASSLRETYNEQFF. V gene TRBV7-8 combines with J gene TRBJ2-1; D is perhaps TRBD2 (6 bases). Per germline, CDR1 SGHVS and CDR2 FQNEAQ. The CDR3 length is 14 residues. The V end was cut by 2 bases, the J end by 2 bases, with 7 bases between.

The chain joins TRBV20-1 to TRBJ2-3, with D unclear. Trimming shortened V by 0 bases and J by 5 bases, and 3 bases separated the two germline ends. CDR1 DFQATT and CDR2 SNEGSKA come from the germline V gene (reference sequence). The CDR3 totals 11 residues. The CDR3 bases are TGCAGTGCTAGAGATCTAGATACGCAGTATTTT. This translates into CSARDLDTQYF.

This clonotype has more than one count but fewer than ten. The chain has TRBV2 and TRBJ2-4, with a tentative D call TRBD2 (5 bases). The CDR3 has 15 amino acids. Germline assignment: CDR1 SNHLY and CDR2 FYNNEI. The V end lost 2 bases, the J end lost 6 bases, and 14 bases lay between the germline ends. The chain's CDR3 is CASSERGPVPNIQYF. The CDR3 DNA reads TGTGCCAGCAGTGAACGGGGTCCAGTCCCAAACATTCAGTACTTC.

In this sample, this clonotype turned up a few times. The junction shows a germline mismatch at one end, possibly a read error. The CDR3 region has the DNA TGTGCTAGCAGCTTAGTAAGCACAGATACGCAGTATTTT. Translating it yields CASSLVSTDTQYF. This sequence joins TRBV7-7 and TRBJ2-3, with D uncertain. CDR1 and CDR2 from the germline V gene are SSHAT and FNYEAQ (reference sequence). CDR3 length: 13 residues.

This clonotype was counted between two and nine times. The CDR3 loop reads CRSLRGLAEAFF. CDR3 in DNA: TGCAGGTCCCTTCGCGGGTTGGCTGAAGCTTTCTTT. The chain uses TRBV20-1 and TRBJ1-1; no clear D gene. The CDR3 runs 12 residues. The V gene's germline CDR1 is DFQATT and CDR2 SNEGSKA (reference sequence).

The chain uses TRBV27 and TRBJ1-1; D ambiguous. This CDR3 has 14 amino acids. Germline V CDR1 and CDR2: MNHEY, SMNVEV (reference sequence). V was trimmed by 6 bases and J by 4 bases, leaving 15 bases between them. This CDR3 reads CASSRIGEGTEAFF. The CDR3 coding sequence is TGTGCCAGCAGCCGGATCGGGGAAGGCACTGAAGCTTTCTTT.

V usage is TRBV29-1 and J usage is TRBJ1-2; no firm D call. The CDR3 runs to 13 residues. Germline loops: CDR1 SQVTM, CDR2 ANQGSEA. V was cut by 7 bases and J by 4 bases, with 16 bases left in between. The CDR3, as DNA: TGCAGCGCCACCCGGAGCGGGTCCTATGGCTACACCTTC. It translates to CSATRSGSYGYTF.

This clonotype was detected once. This clone may be a read error of a much larger clone one base away. The genes are TRBV7-2 and TRBJ2-2; 10 positions agree with TRBD2. The CDR3 sequence is 16 residues long. Germline V gene data show CDR1 as SGHTA and CDR2 as FQGNSA. The CDR3 sequence: CASSTGTSAHTGEPFF. CDR3 DNA sequence: TGTGCCAGCAGCACCGGGACTAGCGCTCACACCGGGGAGCCGTTTTTT.

This chain uses TRBV11-2 with TRBJ2-6, with 11 bases that match TRBD2. J was trimmed by 0 bases and V by 4 bases; bases with no gene match: 8. The CDR3 consists of 19 residues. Germline-derived CDR1 and CDR2 are SGHAT and FQNNGV. CDR3 residues: CASSSGLAGGVSGANVLTF. CDR3 bases: TGTGCCAGCAGCTCGGGGCTAGCGGGAGGTGTCTCTGGGGCCAACGTCCTGACTTTC.

J is TRBJ2-1 and V is TRBV15; perhaps TRBD2 as D (5 bases). V gave up 4 bases and J gave up 0 bases, with 22 bases separating them. Germline loops: CDR1 LNHNV, CDR2 YYDKDF (reference sequence). The CDR3 loop spans 19 amino acids. In DNA form, the CDR3 reads TGTGCCACCAGCACCTTCCAAGTCAGACTACTCCGCTCCTACAATGAGCAGTTCTTC. It is translated as CATSTFQVRLLRSYNEQFF. Looking up the rest from reference TRBV15 and TRBJ2-1 gives the full variable domain: DAMVIQNPRYQVTQFGKPVTLSCSQTLNHNVMYWYQQKSSQAPKLLFHYYDKDFNNEADTPDNFQSRRPNTSFCFLDIRSPGLGDTAMYLCATSTFQVRLLRSYNEQFFGPGTRLTVL.

The sample holds a few counts of this clonotype. The chain couples TRBV12-3 or TRBV12-4 to TRBJ1-5; no reliable D call. V was pared by 5 bases and J by 4 bases, with 15 bases between. The CDR3 loop spans 15 amino acids. This CDR3 reads CASSGSGSPNQPQHF. CDR3 bases: TGTGCCAGCAGTGGATCAGGAAGTCCGAATCAGCCCCAGCATTTT.

The chain is built from TRBV9 and TRBJ1-3; 8 bases align to TRBD1. This CDR3 is built from 16 residues. V shed 3 bases, J shed 0 bases, and the junction held 5 bases outside the gene matches. Germline CDR1 and CDR2: SGDLS and YYNGEE. The CDR3 reads CASSATGGSSGNTIYF. CDR3 in DNA: TGTGCCAGCAGCGCTACAGGGGGGAGCTCTGGAAACACCATATATTTT.

This chain connects TRBV20-1 to TRBJ2-3, with 7 nucleotides matching TRBD1. Per germline, CDR1 DFQATT and CDR2 SNEGSKA (reference sequence). CDR3 length: 13 amino acids. V lost 3 bases and J lost 3; bases outside the gene matches: 3. CDR3 bases: TGCAGTGCTAGCCCGGGACAGACAGATACGCAGTATTTT. Translated: CSASPGQTDTQYF.

Only a few counts were recorded for this clonotype. The chain joins TRBV4-1 to TRBJ2-3; D possibly corresponds to TRBD2 (5 bases). The germline CDR1 and CDR2 sequences are MGHRA and YSYEKL. The CDR3 runs to 15 residues. Trimming left V 6 bases short and J 3 bases short, with 16 bases between. The CDR3 DNA sequence: TGCGCCAGCAGTACCGGGGTCCCTCGGACAGATACGCAGTATTTT. Translated: CASSTGVPRTDTQYF.

The rearrangement links TRBV5-1 to TRBJ2-6; D is perhaps TRBD1 (6 bases). The CDR3 is made up of 16 amino acids. Trimming pared 9 bases from V and 0 bases from J, leaving 16 bases between. The germline V gene encodes CDR1 SGHRS and CDR2 YFSETQ. The CDR3: CAIRGTSYSGANVLTF. CDR3 sequence (DNA): TGCGCCATCCGAGGGACATCTTACTCTGGGGCCAACGTCCTGACTTTC. Full variable domain (missing parts from reference TRBV5-1 and TRBJ2-6): KAGVTQTPRYLIKTRGQQVTLSCSPISGHRSVSWYQQTPGQGLQFLFEYFSETQRNKGNFPGRFSGRQFSNSRSEMNVSTLELGDSALYLCAIRGTSYSGANVLTFGAGSRLTVL.

In this sample, this clonotype turned up a few times. V is TRBV6-6 and J is TRBJ2-1; TRBD2 is a possible D gene (5 bases). Between the trimmed V and J ends, which lost 0 bases and 9 bases, there was a span of 6 bases. Germline V gene data show CDR1 as MNHNY and CDR2 as SVGAGI (reference sequence). This CDR3 region has 12 residues. The CDR3 loop reads CASSYSGGEQFF. CDR3 in DNA: TGTGCCAGCAGTTACTCAGGAGGTGAGCAGTTCTTC.

The chain employs TRBV4-3 and TRBJ2-1; TRBD2 matches at 7 bases. The ends lost 4 bases at V and 7 bases at J; junction bases unmatched: 7. The CDR3 runs 14 residues. Germline V gene lookup returns CDR1 LGHNA and CDR2 YSLEER. In DNA, the CDR3 is TGCGCCAGCAGCCGTCGAGACGGGAGGAATGAGCAGTTCTTC. Translated, it gives CASSRRDGRNEQFF.

In this sample, this clonotype turned up once. V and J are TRBV12-3 or TRBV12-4 and TRBJ2-2, with no clear D. Trimming took 7 bases from V and 1 from J, leaving 4 bases between them. The CDR3 has 12 amino acids. The CDR3 DNA reads as TGTGCCAGCAACATGAACACCGGGGAGCTGTTTTTT. It codes for CASNMNTGELFF.

This clonotype was detected only a few times. The chain has TRBV6-1 and TRBJ1-4, with 8 positions matching TRBD1. V gave up 3 bases and J gave up 7 bases; unmatched junction bases: 7. This CDR3 is built from 15 residues. Germline CDR1 is MNHNS and CDR2 is SASEGT. CDR3 sequence (DNA): TGTGCCAGCAGTGAGGGGGGGACAGGACGTGAAAAACTGTTTTTT. Its protein product is CASSEGGTGREKLFF.